This TCR beta chain was captured by sequencing in a study of T cell responses to AZD1222 COVID-19 vaccine. The CDR3 spans 16 residues. V was pared by 3 bases and J by 3 bases, with 17 bases between. Germline V gene data show CDR1 as MGHRA and CDR2 as YSYEKL. Concerning this clone: Its specificity is not known.

Study-level points and caveats: Researchers took repertoire samples only after the peak T cell response had come. Spike was spanned by vaccine-associated CD4 TCRs, which were dominant at 160-218 and 743-854. Donors were chiefly white British, with a greater number of females, and clonal diversity was perhaps underestimated.

Clones were read by immunoSEQ multiplex PCR, and TCRdb kept only the in-frame ones, dropping some. The repertoire includes 180,000 or so clones, 92% of them detected once, and 1% to 1.5% sits in the top ten. The origin of this receptor is an adult who received the AZD1222 COVID-19 vaccine. The input for sequencing was peripheral blood, taken 28 days after the second AZD1222 dose. This chain joins TRBV4-1 and TRBJ1-2; a possible D gene is TRBD1 (5 bases). CDR3 in amino acids: CASSHSLGERDYGYTF. In DNA form, the CDR3 reads TGCGCCAGCAGCCATTCTTTAGGGGAGAGGGACTATGGCTACACCTTC.